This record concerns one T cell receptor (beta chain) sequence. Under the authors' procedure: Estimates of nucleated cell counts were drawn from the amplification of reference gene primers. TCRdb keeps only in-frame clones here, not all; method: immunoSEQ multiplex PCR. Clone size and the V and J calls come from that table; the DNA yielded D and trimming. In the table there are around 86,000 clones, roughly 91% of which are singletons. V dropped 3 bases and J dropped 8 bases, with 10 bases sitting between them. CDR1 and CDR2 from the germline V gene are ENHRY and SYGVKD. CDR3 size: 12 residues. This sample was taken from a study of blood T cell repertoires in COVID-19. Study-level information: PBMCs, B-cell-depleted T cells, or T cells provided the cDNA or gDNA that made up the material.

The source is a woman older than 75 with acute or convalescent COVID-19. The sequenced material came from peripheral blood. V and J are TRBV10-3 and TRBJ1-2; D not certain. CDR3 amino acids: CAISEQSGGYTF. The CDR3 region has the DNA TGTGCCATCAGTGAACAGTCAGGCGGCTACACCTTC.